These T cell receptor beta chains were read from a single sample in a study of T cells in Graves' hyperthyroidism and ophthalmopathy. TCRdb ran MiXCR on the multiplex PCR reads and lists one entry per CDR3 protein. The sample holds some 92,000 distinct CDR3 sequences, around 40% seen once. Sequencing input: peripheral blood or thyroid tissue (not recorded which). These receptors were collected from a woman aged 30 to 39 with Graves' hyperthyroidism. Each CDR3 is given with its conserved first and last residue. Fields, in order: J gene, clone size, D gene, V gene, CDR3 protein, CDR3 DNA. A D gene is named only where the DNA matches it firmly. Clone size is stated in some rows and not others, as once, few, many or a class when expanded.

>TRBJ1-2|few|-|TRBV15
CATSSPGNYGYTF
TGTGCCACCAGCAGCCCAGGGAACTATGGCTACACCTTC
>TRBJ1-2|-|-|TRBV9
CASSPWGDWGGGYTF
TGTGCCAGCAGCCCCTGGGGAGATTGGGGCGGTGGCTACACCTTC
>TRBJ2-7|-|TRBD2|TRBV20-1
CSADLAGVNEQYF
TGCAGTGCTGACCTAGCGGGAGTAAACGAGCAGTACTTC
>TRBJ1-1|many|-|TRBV7-3
CASSSSGVNTEAFF
TGTGCCAGCAGTTCTAGTGGAGTTAACACTGAAGCTTTCTTT
>TRBJ1-1|-|-|TRBV7-8
CASSREVSRGKASF
TGCGCCAGCAGCCGAGAAGTTAGCAGGGGAAAAGCTTCCTTT
>TRBJ2-7|many|TRBD2|TRBV5-1
CASSTGTSGSSWFYEQYF
TGCGCCAGCAGCACAGGGACTAGCGGGAGCAGTTGGTTCTACGAGCAGTACTTC
>TRBJ2-3|-|-|TRBV7-2
CASSLRMGGSTDTQYF
TGTGCCAGCAGCTTACGTATGGGGGGTAGCACAGATACGCAGTATTTT
>TRBJ1-6|-|TRBD1|TRBV10-3
CAISESGGTGGSPLHF
TGTGCCATCAGTGAGTCAGGGGGGACAGGGGGATCACCCCTCCACTTT
>TRBJ1-2|-|-|TRBV28
CASSPAQGLYPYYGYTF
TGTGCCAGCAGTCCGGCTCAGGGATTGTACCCGTATTATGGCTACACCTTC
>TRBJ2-6|-|-|TRBV15
CATSGADSGANVLTF
TGTGCCACCTCGGGCGCGGACTCTGGGGCCAACGTCCTGACTTTC
>TRBJ1-2|many|-|TRBV6-5
CASSRWDLFDGYTF
TGTGCCAGCAGTCGGTGGGACTTATTCGATGGCTACACCTTC
>TRBJ2-7|many|TRBD1|TRBV13
CASSTVGTGVYEQYF
TGTGCCAGCAGCACGGTAGGGACAGGGGTCTACGAGCAGTACTTC